Detailed here is one T cell receptor beta chain. This sample was taken from a study of control samples from healthy donors and cancer patients. CDR3 length: 15 amino acids. The V end lost 0 bases, the J end lost 1 base, and 9 bases lay between the germline ends. Looked up from germline, CDR1 is SGDLS and CDR2 is YYNGEE. Clones were read by immunoSEQ multiplex PCR, and TCRdb kept only the in-frame ones, dropping some. The repertoire consists of around 50,000 clones, with roughly nine tenths occurring once and the leading ten covering 1.6%. Sequenced: PBMCs. This TCR was sampled from a man in his forties with colorectal cancer. V gene TRBV9 combines with J gene TRBJ2-3; D ambiguous. The CDR3 spells CASSVEVRGTDTQYF. In DNA, the CDR3 is TGTGCCAGCAGCGTAGAGGTCAGAGGCACAGATACGCAGTATTTT.